Detailed here is one T cell receptor beta chain. Its antigen is as yet unknown. The sample comes from a study of Ad26.COV2.S vaccination and SARS-CoV-2 variants. Looking at the study overall: The donor was enrolled in the Ad26.COV2.S arm of the COV1001 trial. Once or twice, 56 days apart, Ad26.COV2.S was delivered intramuscularly.

Treatment described: over 15 received Ad26.COV2.S at low or high dose, single or two shots; about 5 received placebo; per-sample allocation not given. Specimen acquisition occurred on day 63 following the initial vaccine or placebo injection. It was an adult aged 18-55 years in Boston who was the donor. Sequencing was performed with immunoSEQ multiplex PCR; in TCRdb, only in-frame clones are kept and a portion is missing. The sample lists fewer than 900,000 clones, around 89% occurring once. Study conclusions and caveats: People who got the vaccine had more spike-specific TCR breadth than people who got placebo.

The CDR3 contains 16 residues. V gave up 0 bases and J gave up 4 bases, with 14 bases separating them. Germline loops: CDR1 MRHNA, CDR2 SNTAGT. The J gene is TRBJ2-3, the V gene TRBV6-4; tentatively, D is TRBD2 (5 bases). The starting material was peripheral blood, obtained in a trial of Ad26.COV2.S vaccine versus placebo. The receptor's source is a person aged 18-65 years who received the Ad26.COV2.S COVID-19 vaccine or a placebo. This CDR3 reads CASSDSPSIFPDTQYF. As DNA, the CDR3 is TGTGCCAGCAGTGACTCTCCTAGCATTTTCCCAGATACGCAGTATTTT.